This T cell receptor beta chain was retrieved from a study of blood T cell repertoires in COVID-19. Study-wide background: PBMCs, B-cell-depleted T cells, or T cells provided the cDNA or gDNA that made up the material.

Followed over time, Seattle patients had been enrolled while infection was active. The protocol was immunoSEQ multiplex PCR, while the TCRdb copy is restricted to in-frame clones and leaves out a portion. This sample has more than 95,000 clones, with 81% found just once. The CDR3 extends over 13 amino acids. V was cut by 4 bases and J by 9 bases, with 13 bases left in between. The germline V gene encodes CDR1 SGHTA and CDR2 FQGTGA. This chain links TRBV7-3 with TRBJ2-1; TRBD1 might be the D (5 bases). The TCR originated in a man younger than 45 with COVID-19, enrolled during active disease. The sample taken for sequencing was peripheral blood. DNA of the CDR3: TGTGCCAGCAGCTCGACAGTCCCCGGTGAGCAGTTCTTC. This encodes CASSSTVPGEQFF.